Given below is one T cell receptor (beta chain) in context. Primers for the PCR totalled 60 Vbeta and 13 Jbeta. Clones were sequenced by immunoSEQ multiplex PCR, and TCRdb holds only the in-frame ones, with some missing. The sample holds more than 200,000 clones. This entry belongs to a study of cytomegalovirus exposure and HLA in healthy donors. CDR1 MGHRA and CDR2 YSYEKL come from the germline V gene. This CDR3 spans 18 amino acids. The junction had 14 bases not matched to a gene; V was cut back by 1 base and J by 7 bases. The sample was PBMCs. This receptor was identified in a woman aged 25 to 45 in good health and CMV-seropositive. The chain uses TRBV4-1 and TRBJ1-4; 8 nucleotides agree with TRBD1. The CDR3 DNA reads TGCGCCAGCAGCCAAGGGAAGGGCAGGGGGCTTTGGTTTGAAAAACTGTTTTTT. It encodes CASSQGKGRGLWFEKLFF.